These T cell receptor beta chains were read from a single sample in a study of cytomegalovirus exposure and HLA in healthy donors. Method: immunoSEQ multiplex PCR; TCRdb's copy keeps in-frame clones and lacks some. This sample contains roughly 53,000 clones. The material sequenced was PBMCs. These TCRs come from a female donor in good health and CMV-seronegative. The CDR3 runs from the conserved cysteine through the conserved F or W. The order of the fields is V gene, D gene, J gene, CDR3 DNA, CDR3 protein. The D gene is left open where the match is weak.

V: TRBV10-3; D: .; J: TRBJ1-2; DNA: TGTGCCATCAGTGCTGAGACTTACTATGGCTACACCTTC; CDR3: CAISAETYYGYTF
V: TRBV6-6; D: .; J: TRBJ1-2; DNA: TGTGCCAGCAGTGCCGCGGGAATGCATGGCTACACCTTC; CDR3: CASSAAGMHGYTF
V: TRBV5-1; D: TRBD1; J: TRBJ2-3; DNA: TGCGCCAGCAGCAAGGACAGGGGCCCTAGCACAGATACGCAGTATTTT; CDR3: CASSKDRGPSTDTQYF
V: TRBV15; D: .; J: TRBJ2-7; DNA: TGTGCCACCAGCACTAGAACCGGCCACGAGCAGTACTTC; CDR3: CATSTRTGHEQYF
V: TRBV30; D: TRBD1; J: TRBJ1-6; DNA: TGTGCCTGGAGGCCGGGACAGGGACGATCACCCCTCCACTTT; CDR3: CAWRPGQGRSPLHF
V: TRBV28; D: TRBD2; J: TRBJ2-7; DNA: TGTGCCAGCAGTTTATGGGGCGGGAGATACGAGCAGTACTTC; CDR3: CASSLWGGRYEQYF
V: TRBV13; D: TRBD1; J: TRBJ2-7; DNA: TGTGCCAGCAGCTTAGAAGGGACAGGTGAGGGCCACGAGCAGTACTTC; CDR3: CASSLEGTGEGHEQYF
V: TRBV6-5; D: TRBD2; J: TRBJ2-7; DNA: TGTGCCAGCAGTTTTGGACTAGCGGGAGGCTCCTACGAGCAGTACTTC; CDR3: CASSFGLAGGSYEQYF
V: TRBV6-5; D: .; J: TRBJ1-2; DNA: TGTGCCAGCAGTTACTCGAACAGGTTCGGCTACACCTTC; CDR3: CASSYSNRFGYTF
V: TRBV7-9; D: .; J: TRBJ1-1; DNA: TGTGCCAGCAGCCCCAGCCCCCCAGGGGACACTGAAGCTTTCTTT; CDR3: CASSPSPPGDTEAFF
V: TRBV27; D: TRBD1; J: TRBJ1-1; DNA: TGTGCCAGCAGTTTGACAGGGTGGGCCACTGAAGCTTTCTTT; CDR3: CASSLTGWATEAFF
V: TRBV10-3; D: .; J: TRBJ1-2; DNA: TGTGCCATCAGTGAGTCTGGAGAAGGCTACACCTTC; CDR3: CAISESGEGYTF
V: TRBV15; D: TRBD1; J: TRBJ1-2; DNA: TGTGCCACCAGCCTGGACAGGGAGAACGGTGGCTACACCTTC; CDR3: CATSLDRENGGYTF
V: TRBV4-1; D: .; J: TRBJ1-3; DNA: TGCGCCAGCAGCCAAGCAGGTAACACCATATATTTT; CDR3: CASSQAGNTIYF
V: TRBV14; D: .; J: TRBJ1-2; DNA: TGTGCCAGCAGCCAAGATTTGGGCGGGCTAGGAGATGGCTACACCTTC; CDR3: CASSQDLGGLGDGYTF
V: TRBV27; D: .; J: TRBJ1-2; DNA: TGTGCCAGCAGTTTGAGTGGGGGGGCCAACTATGGCTACACCTTC; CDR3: CASSLSGGANYGYTF
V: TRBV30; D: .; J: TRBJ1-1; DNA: TGTGCCTGGAGTACGGGGAGGAACACTGAAGCTTTCTTT; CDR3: CAWSTGRNTEAFF
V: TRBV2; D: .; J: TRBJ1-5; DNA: TGTGCCAGCAGTGTGGAGGGTGTCAGTCAGCCCCAGCATTTT; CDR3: CASSVEGVSQPQHF
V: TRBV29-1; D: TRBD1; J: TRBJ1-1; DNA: TGCAGCGTTGTCCCCGGGGGGGGGCGCCAGGGGGGCACTGAAGCTTTCTTT; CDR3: CSVVPGGGRQGGTEAFF
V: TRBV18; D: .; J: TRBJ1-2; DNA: TGTGCCAGCTCACCCCGACGGTCCGGGGAGGGCTACACCTTC; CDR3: CASSPRRSGEGYTF
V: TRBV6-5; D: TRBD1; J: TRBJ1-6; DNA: TGTGCCAGCAGGGGGACAGGGATAAATTCACCCCTCCACTTT; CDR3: CASRGTGINSPLHF
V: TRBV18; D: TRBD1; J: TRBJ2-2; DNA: TGTGCCAGCTCACCAGACAGGGGGAACACCGGGGAGCTGTTTTTT; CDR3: CASSPDRGNTGELFF
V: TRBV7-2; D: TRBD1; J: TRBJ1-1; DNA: TGTGCCAGCAGCTATACGACAGGGGGCACTGAAGCTTTCTTT; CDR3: CASSYTTGGTEAFF
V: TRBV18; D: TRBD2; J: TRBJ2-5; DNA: TGTGCCAGCTCACCACCCCTAGCGGGGGGCCAAGAGACCCAGTACTTC; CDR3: CASSPPLAGGQETQYF
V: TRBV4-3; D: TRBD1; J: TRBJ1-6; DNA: TGCGCCAGCAGCCAAGATTGGGGACAGGGTAATTCACCCCTCCACTTT; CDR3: CASSQDWGQGNSPLHF
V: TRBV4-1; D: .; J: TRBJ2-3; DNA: TGCGCCAGCTCGTTACTAGCAGGCACAGATACGCAGTATTTT; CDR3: CASSLLAGTDTQYF
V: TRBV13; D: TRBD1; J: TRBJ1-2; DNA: TGTGCCAGCAGCATCGGACAGGATAACTATGGCTACACCTTC; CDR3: CASSIGQDNYGYTF
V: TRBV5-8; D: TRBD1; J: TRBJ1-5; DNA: TGTGCCAGCAGCTGGCCGGACAGGGGGCTTCGTCAGCCCCAGCATTTT; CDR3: CASSWPDRGLRQPQHF
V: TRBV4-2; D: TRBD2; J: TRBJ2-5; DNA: TGTGCCAGCAGCCCGTCGACTAGCCCCGCCCCAGAGACCCAGTACTTC; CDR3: CASSPSTSPAPETQYF
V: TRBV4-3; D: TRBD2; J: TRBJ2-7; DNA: TGCGCCAGCAGCCTAAACCCGGTAGCGGGGGGGCCTAACGAGCAGTACTTC; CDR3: CASSLNPVAGGPNEQYF
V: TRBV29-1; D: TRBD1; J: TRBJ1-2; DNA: TGCAGCGTGACCCGGGCGGTCCCGACGACAGGGGATGGCTACACCTTC; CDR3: CSVTRAVPTTGDGYTF
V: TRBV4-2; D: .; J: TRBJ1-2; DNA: TGTGCCAGCAGCCAAGTCGACAGGAGGCGCTACACCTTC; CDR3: CASSQVDRRRYTF
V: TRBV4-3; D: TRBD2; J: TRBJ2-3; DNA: TGCGCCAGCAGCCAAGATCTCGGCGGGGGGGCTACTGATACGCAGTATTTT; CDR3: CASSQDLGGGATDTQYF
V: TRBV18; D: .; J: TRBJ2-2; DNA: TGTGCCAGCTCACTCCAACTAAACACCGGGGAGCTGTTTTTT; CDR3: CASSLQLNTGELFF
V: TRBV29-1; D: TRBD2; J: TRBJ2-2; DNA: TGCAGCGTTGCCAGAGCGGGAGCGAACACCGGGGAGCTGTTTTTT; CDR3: CSVARAGANTGELFF
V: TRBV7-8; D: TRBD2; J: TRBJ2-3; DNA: TGTGCCAGCAGCCAAGGACTAGCGGGGTCTAGCACAGATACGCAGTATTTT; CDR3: CASSQGLAGSSTDTQYF
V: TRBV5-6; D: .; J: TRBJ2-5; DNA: TGTGCCAGCAGCTTGGGTCAGGGCGGAGAGACCCAGTACTTC; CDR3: CASSLGQGGETQYF
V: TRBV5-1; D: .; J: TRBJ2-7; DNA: TGCGCCAGCAGCCCCGCCCCACAGGGAGCCAACGAGCAGTACTTC; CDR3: CASSPAPQGANEQYF
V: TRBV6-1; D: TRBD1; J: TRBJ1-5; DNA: TGTGCCAGCAGTGCCGGGACAGGGTCTCTCCCGGAGCCCCAGCATTTT; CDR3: CASSAGTGSLPEPQHF
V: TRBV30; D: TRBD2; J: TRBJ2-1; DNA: TGTGCCTGGAGTGAACTAGCGGGGGTCGACGATGAGCAGTTCTTC; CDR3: CAWSELAGVDDEQFF
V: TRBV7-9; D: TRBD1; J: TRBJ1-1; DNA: TGTGCCAGCAGCCCCTGGGACAGGGGGAACACTGAAGCTTTCTTT; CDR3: CASSPWDRGNTEAFF
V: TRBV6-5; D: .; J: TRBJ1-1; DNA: TGTGCCAGCAGTTACGGCCTCCCGGGAAACACTGAAGCTTTCTTT; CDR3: CASSYGLPGNTEAFF
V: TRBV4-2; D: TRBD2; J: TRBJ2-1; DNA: TGTGCCAGCAGCCGGACTAGCGGCATTTACAATGAGCAGTTCTTC; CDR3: CASSRTSGIYNEQFF
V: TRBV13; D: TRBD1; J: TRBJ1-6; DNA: TGTGCCAGCAGCTTAGGGGACAGGCGTCGGGCCTATAATTCACCCCTCCACTTT; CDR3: CASSLGDRRRAYNSPLHF
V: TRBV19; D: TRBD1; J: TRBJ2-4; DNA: TGTGCCAGTAGATCTGACAGGGTTCGGAAAAACATTCAGTACTTC; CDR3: CASRSDRVRKNIQYF